This T cell receptor beta chain comes out of a study of metastatic and nonmetastatic thyroid tumors. TCRdb used MiXCR to call clones anew from the PCR reads. The sample comprises some 20,000 clones, approximately 32% of which are singletons, and 20% to 25% rests with the top ten. Each patient came to thyroid surgery without any prior treatment (of any kind). By share, this clone ranks as medium-sized (0.01 to 0.1%). This TCR was sampled from a female donor with papillary thyroid cancer or a benign thyroid nodule (not recorded which). Some clones in this sample may be carry-over from other donors' samples. The sample taken for sequencing was adjacent normal tissue.

The CDR3 here is CASSATGPNYGYTF. In DNA form, the CDR3 reads TGCGCCAGCAGTGCGACAGGCCCGAACTATGGCTACACCTTC. This chain links TRBV10-2 with TRBJ1-2; D perhaps matches TRBD1 (6 bases). V lost 4 bases and J lost 2, with 11 bases in between. From germline, CDR1 is WSHSY and CDR2 SAAADI. CDR3 length equals 14 residues.